This TCR beta chain was captured by sequencing in a study of OX40 agonist ivuxolimab in advanced cancers. Study-level points and caveats: Antigen specificity was not determined for the expanded peripheral T cells.

Regarding this clone: Its antigen is as yet unknown.

Some clones are missing from TCRdb's copy, which holds only in-frame ones; the method was immunoSEQ multiplex PCR. Counted here are under 200,000 clones, approximately 94% occurring once; the ten biggest clones make up 0.31%. Germline V gene lookup returns CDR1 SGHDT and CDR2 YYEEEE. The CDR3 consists of 15 residues. Trimming removed 4 bases from V and 1 base from J; junction bases left unmatched: 6. The TCR sequence derives from an adult with an advanced solid tumor such as melanoma, head and neck, liver or kidney cancer. V is TRBV5-6 and J is TRBJ2-5, with 8 bases fitting TRBD1. This specimen was CD4+ or CD8+ T cells sorted from blood, taken in a trial of the OX40 agonist ivuxolimab. The CDR3 spells CASSAADRGQETQYF. The CDR3, as DNA: TGTGCCAGCAGCGCGGCCGACAGGGGCCAAGAGACCCAGTACTTC.